The clone carrying this TCR beta chain was recorded a few times. The antigen remains unidentified. This entry belongs to a study of STAT3 mutations in large granular lymphocyte leukemia. Study-level points and caveats: Every T-cell large granular lymphocyte leukemia patient had at least one immunodominant TCR beta clonotype.

TCRdb's copy holds only in-frame clones and misses some; the assay was immunoSEQ multiplex PCR. The sample shows around 13,000 clones, roughly nine tenths of them seen only once. Sequenced input: peripheral blood mononuclear cells. This clonotype was sampled from a man between 40 and 49 years old with T-cell large granular lymphocyte leukemia. Some clones in this sample may be carry-over from other donors' samples.

This CDR3 reads CASSSGVLRPYEQYF. The CDR3, as DNA: TGTGCCAGCAGCTCCGGAGTACTACGTCCCTACGAGCAGTACTTC. The chain has TRBV5-4 and TRBJ2-7; no clear D gene. The CDR3 length is 15 residues. Germline values: CDR1 SGHNT, CDR2 YYREEE (reference sequence). Trimming removed 3 bases from V and 2 bases from J, with 15 bases in between.